This TCR beta chain was retrieved from a study of PD-1 blockade in mismatch repair-deficient tumors. General study results and limits: Rapid post-treatment expansion, then contraction, generally preceding radiologic response, marked tumor-resident clones.

This clone was observed once. Its cognate antigen is unknown. Produced via immunoSEQ multiplex PCR; TCRdb's table is partial and in-frame only. Among some 49,000 clones listed, under 85% were seen once. Mismatch repair deficiency was confirmed in all patients, by PCR or immunohistochemistry. TCRs were sequenced from a few patients responding to pembrolizumab. The receptor was isolated from an adult with mismatch repair-deficient cancer. The sequencing used PBMCs, collected before pembrolizumab treatment.

CDR3 sequence reads: CASSLTGDSFDEQFF. The DNA for the CDR3 is TGTGCCAGCAGCTTGACAGGGGATTCGTTCGATGAGCAGTTCTTC. The gene calls are TRBV27 and TRBJ2-1; 8 bases are shared with TRBD1. The CDR3 contains 15 residues. CDR1 and CDR2 from the germline V gene are MNHEY and SMNVEV (reference sequence). J gave up 8 bases and V 6 bases, and 12 bases lay outside the gene matches.